Below, one TCR beta chain is given with its context. This sample is part of a study of blood T cell repertoires in COVID-19. The germline V gene encodes CDR1 PRHDT and CDR2 FYEKMQ (reference sequence). The trim removed 2 bases at V and 9 bases at J, leaving 5 bases unmatched. The CDR3 totals 15 residues. Before being deemed recovered, Cohort 3 donors had two negative PCRs, clearance, or symptom resolution. The authors' processing: By means of reference gene primer amplification, nucleated cell counts were estimated. Clones were sequenced by immunoSEQ multiplex PCR, and TCRdb holds only the in-frame ones, with some missing. The D gene and trimming were derived from the DNA, and the V and J assignments and clone size from that table. The table lists around 150,000 clones, roughly 90% of them singletons.

The chain combines TRBV13 with TRBJ2-1; 12 nucleotides line up with TRBD2. The clonotype comes from a woman aged 50 to 60 who had recovered from COVID-19. Material: PBMCs or T cells enriched from blood (not recorded which). The CDR3 coding sequence is TGTGCCAGCAGCTTACTAGCGGGGGGGCCCGGTGAGCAGTTCTTC. This gives the protein CASSLLAGGPGEQFF.